This T cell receptor (beta chain) is drawn from a study of shared T cell receptors in the human thymus. The V segment lost 4 bases and the J segment 3 bases; nucleotides outside the gene matches: 5. This CDR3 has 14 residues. Germline CDR1 and CDR2: SNHLY and FYNNEI. Clones were read by immunoSEQ multiplex PCR, and TCRdb kept only the in-frame ones, dropping some. The table shows some 700,000 clones, with 80% to 90% occurring only once. The same sample was also used in a study of human thymus T cells.

The chain has TRBV2 and TRBJ2-7; 8 nucleotides line up with TRBD1. The sequencing sample was made of thymocytes. The receptor was isolated from a girl under two years old with a congenital heart defect. The CDR3 loop reads CASSADREHYEQYF. The CDR3 DNA is TGTGCCAGCAGTGCGGACAGGGAACACTACGAGCAGTACTTC.